This TCR beta chain was obtained from a study of T cell therapy after organ transplantation. Study-wide context: Of some 10 patients, eight responded clinically and two did not. The study's findings and limits: Concurrent antirejection and antiviral drugs remain unassessed confounders.

In regard to this clone: Its target is not known.

Patients were solid-organ transplant recipients with drug-resistant or recurrent cytomegalovirus. Assay: immunoSEQ multiplex PCR; the TCRdb copy retains only in-frame clones and omits some. Of 40,000 to 60,000 clones detected, about 95% appear once; the ten largest clones hold around 3.2%. The clonotype was recovered from a human patient who had received a solid organ transplant and had CMV disease. The sample was CD8+ T cells from blood, taken before autologous CMV-specific T cell therapy.

The CDR3 nucleotides read TGTGCCAGCAGCCAAGATTTGGCGGGGGTGGGCACCGGGGAGCTGTTTTTT. It is translated as CASSQDLAGVGTGELFF. The chain joins TRBV4-2 to TRBJ2-2, with 7 bases that match TRBD2. The CDR3 loop spans 17 amino acids. Germline lookup yields CDR1 LGHNA and CDR2 YNFKEQ. The J segment lost 4 bases and the V segment lost 0 bases, leaving 8 bases of the junction unmatched.